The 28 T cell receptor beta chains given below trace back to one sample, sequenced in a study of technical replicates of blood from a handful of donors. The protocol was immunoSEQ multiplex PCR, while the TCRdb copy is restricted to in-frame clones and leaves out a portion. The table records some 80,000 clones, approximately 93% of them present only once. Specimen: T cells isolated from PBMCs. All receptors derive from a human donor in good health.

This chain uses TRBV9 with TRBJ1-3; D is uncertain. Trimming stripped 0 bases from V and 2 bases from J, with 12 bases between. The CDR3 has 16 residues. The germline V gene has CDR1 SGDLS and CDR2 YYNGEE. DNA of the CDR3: TGTGCCAGCAGCGTAGAAGTCGGGGAGCCTGGAAACACCATATATTTT. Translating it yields CASSVEVGEPGNTIYF.

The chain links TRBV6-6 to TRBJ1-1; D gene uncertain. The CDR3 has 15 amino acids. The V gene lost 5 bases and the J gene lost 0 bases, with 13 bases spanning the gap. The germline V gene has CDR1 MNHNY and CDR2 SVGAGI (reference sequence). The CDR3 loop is CASSVGRELNTEAFF. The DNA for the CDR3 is TGTGCCAGCAGTGTTGGAAGGGAGTTGAACACTGAAGCTTTCTTT.

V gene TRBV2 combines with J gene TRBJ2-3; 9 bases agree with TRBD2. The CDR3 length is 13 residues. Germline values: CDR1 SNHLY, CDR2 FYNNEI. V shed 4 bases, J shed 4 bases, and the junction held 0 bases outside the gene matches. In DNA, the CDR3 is TGTGCCAGCAGTGTAGCGGGAGCAGATACGCAGTATTTT. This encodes CASSVAGADTQYF.

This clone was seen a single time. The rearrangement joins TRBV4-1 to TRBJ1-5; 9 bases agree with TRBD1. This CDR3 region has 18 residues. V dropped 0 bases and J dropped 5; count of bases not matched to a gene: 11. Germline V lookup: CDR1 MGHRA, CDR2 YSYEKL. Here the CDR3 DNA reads TGCGCCAGCAGCCAAGATCCGACAACCGGGACAGGGTATCAGCCCCAGCATTTT. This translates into CASSQDPTTGTGYQPQHF.

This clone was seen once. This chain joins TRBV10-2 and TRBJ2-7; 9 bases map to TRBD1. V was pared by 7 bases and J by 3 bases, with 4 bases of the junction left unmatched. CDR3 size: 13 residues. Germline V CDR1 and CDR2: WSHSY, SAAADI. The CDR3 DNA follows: TGCGCCAGCACGACAGGGGGGTTCTACGAGCAGTACTTC. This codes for CASTTGGFYEQYF.

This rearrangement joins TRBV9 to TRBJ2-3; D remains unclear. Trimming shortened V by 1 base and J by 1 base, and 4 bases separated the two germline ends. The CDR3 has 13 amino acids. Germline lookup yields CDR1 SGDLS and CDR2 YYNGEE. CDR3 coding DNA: TGTGCCAGCAGCGTATATCGCACAGATACGCAGTATTTT. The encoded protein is CASSVYRTDTQYF.

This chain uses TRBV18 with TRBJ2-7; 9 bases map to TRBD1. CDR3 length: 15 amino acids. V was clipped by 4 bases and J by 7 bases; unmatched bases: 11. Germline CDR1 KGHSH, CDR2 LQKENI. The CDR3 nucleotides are TGTGCCAGCTCACAGGACAGGGGACCCCTGATGGAGCAGTACTTC. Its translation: CASSQDRGPLMEQYF.

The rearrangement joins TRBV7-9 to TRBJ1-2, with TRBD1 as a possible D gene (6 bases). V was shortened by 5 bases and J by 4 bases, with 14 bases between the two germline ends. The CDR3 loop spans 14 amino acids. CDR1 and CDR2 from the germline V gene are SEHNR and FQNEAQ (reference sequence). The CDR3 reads CASSPPGHLYGYTF. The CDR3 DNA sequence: TGTGCCAGCAGCCCCCCGGGACACCTCTATGGCTACACCTTC.

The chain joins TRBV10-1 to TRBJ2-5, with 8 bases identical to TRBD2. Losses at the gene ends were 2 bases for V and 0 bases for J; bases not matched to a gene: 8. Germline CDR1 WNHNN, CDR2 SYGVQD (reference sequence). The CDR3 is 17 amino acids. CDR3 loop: CASSETGREEYQETQYF. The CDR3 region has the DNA TGCGCCAGCAGTGAGACGGGGCGGGAGGAATACCAAGAGACCCAGTACTTC.

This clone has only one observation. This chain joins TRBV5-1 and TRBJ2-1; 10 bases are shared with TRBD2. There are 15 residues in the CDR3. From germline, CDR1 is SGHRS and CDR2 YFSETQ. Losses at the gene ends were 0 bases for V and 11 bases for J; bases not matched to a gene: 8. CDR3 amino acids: CASSLALAGDDKQFF. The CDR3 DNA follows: TGCGCCAGCAGCTTGGCGCTAGCGGGAGATGACAAGCAGTTCTTC.

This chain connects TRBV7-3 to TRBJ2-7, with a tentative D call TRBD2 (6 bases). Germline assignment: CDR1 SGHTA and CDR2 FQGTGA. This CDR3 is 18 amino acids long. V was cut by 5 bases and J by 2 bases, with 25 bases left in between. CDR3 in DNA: TGTGCCAGCAGCCAGTACGGAGGTGGGGGGTACCGGACCTACGAGCAGTACTTC. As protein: CASSQYGGGGYRTYEQYF.

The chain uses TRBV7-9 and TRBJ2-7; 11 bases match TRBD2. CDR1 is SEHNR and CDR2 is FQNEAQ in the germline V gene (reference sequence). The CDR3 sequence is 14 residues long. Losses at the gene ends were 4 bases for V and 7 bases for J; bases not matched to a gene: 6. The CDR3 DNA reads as TGTGCCAGCAGCTCAGAGGGACTAGCGGCAGAGCAGTACTTC. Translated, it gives CASSSEGLAAEQYF.

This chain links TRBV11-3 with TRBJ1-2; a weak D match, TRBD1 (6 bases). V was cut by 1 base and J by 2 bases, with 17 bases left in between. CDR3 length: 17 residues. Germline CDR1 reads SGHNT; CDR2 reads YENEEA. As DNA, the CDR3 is TGTGCCAGCAGCTTAGTAGGTCGGAACAGGGTAAACTATGGCTACACCTTC. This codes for CASSLVGRNRVNYGYTF.

The CDR3 protein is CASSFDRVNTEAFF. CDR3 sequence (DNA): TGCGCCAGCAGCTTTGACAGGGTGAACACTGAAGCTTTCTTT. V is TRBV5-1 and J is TRBJ1-1; TRBD1 agrees at 7 bases. Germline CDR1 SGHRS, CDR2 YFSETQ. This CDR3 has 14 amino acids. Losses at the gene ends were 2 bases for V and 0 bases for J; bases not matched to a gene: 1. Combining the CDR3 with reference TRBV5-1 and TRBJ1-1 gives the whole variable domain KAGVTQTPRYLIKTRGQQVTLSCSPISGHRSVSWYQQTPGQGLQFLFEYFSETQRNKGNFPGRFSGRQFSNSRSEMNVSTLELGDSALYLCASSFDRVNTEAFFGQGTRLTVV.

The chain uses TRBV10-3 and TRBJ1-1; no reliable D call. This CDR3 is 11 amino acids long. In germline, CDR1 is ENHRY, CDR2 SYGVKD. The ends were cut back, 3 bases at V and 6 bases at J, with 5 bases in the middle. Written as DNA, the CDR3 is TGTGCCATCAGTGAACAGTCTGAAGCTTTCTTT. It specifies CAISEQSEAFF.

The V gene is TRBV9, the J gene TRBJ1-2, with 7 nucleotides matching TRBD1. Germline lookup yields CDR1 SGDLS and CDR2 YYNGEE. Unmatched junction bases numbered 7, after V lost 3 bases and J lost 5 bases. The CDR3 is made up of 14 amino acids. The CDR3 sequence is CASSDRGSYYGYTF. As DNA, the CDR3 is TGTGCCAGCAGCGACAGGGGAAGCTATTATGGCTACACCTTC.

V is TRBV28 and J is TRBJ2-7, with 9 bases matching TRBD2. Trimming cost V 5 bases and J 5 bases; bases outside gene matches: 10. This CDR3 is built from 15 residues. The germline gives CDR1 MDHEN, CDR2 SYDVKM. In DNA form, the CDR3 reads TGTGCCAGCAGTCTCGGGACTAGCACCGTTGACGAGCAGTACTTC. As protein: CASSLGTSTVDEQYF.

The DNA of the CDR3 is TGTGCCAGTAGTATCGGCGAGACAGGGACCCGTGGCTATGGCTACACCTTC. It specifies CASSIGETGTRGYGYTF. The chain links TRBV19 to TRBJ1-2, with 7 nucleotides matching TRBD1. The CDR3 sequence is 17 residues long. The V gene end was trimmed by 3 bases and the J gene end by 4 bases; junction bases not matched to a gene: 14. In germline, CDR1 is LNHDA, CDR2 SQIVND (reference sequence).

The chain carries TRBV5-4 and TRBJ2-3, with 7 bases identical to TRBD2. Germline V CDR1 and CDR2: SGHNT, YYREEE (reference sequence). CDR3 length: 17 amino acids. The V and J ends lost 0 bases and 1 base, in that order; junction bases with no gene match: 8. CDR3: CASSLAGGRVGTDTQYF. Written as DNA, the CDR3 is TGTGCCAGCAGCTTGGCGGGCGGGAGAGTAGGCACAGATACGCAGTATTTT.

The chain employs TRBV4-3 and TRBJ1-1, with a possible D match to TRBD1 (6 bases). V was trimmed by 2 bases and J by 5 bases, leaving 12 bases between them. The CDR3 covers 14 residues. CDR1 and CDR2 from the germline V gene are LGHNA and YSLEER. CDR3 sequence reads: CASSQSQGRTEAFF. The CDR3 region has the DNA TGCGCCAGCAGCCAATCACAGGGTCGTACTGAAGCTTTCTTT.

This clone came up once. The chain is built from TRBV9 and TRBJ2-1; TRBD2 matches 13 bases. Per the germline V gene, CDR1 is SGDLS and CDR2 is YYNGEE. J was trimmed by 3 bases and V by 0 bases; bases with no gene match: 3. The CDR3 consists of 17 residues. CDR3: CASSVATSGRVYNEQFF. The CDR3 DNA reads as TGTGCCAGCAGCGTAGCTACTAGCGGGAGGGTCTACAATGAGCAGTTCTTC.

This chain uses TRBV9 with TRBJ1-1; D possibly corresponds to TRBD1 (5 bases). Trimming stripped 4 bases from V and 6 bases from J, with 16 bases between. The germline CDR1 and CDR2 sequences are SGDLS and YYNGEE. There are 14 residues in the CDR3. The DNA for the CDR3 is TGTGCCAGCAGCCCCTCGTGGGGGGAGGCTGAAGCTTTCTTT. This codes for CASSPSWGEAEAFF.

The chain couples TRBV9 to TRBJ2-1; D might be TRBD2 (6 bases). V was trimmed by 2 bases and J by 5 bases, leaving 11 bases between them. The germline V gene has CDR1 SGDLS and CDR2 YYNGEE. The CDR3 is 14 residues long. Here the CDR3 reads CASSVYSGNNEQFF. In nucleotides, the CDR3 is TGTGCCAGCAGCGTTTATAGCGGAAACAATGAGCAGTTCTTC. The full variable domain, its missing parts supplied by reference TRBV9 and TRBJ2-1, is DSGVTQTPKHLITATGQRVTLRCSPRSGDLSVYWYQQSLDQGLQFLIQYYNGEERAKGNILERFSAQQFPDLHSELNLSSLELGDSALYFCASSVYSGNNEQFFGPGTRLTVL.

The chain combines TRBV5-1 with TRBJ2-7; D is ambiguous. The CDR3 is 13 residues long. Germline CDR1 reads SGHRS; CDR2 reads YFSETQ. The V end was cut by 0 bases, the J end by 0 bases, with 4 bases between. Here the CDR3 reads CASSLASSYEQYF. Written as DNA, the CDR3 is TGCGCCAGCAGCTTGGCCTCCTCCTACGAGCAGTACTTC.

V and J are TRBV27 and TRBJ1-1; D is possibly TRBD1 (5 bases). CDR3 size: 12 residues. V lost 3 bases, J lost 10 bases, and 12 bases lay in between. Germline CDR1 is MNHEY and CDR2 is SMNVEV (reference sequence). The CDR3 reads CASSFGGSRAFF. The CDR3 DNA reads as TGTGCCAGCAGTTTCGGGGGATCAAGAGCTTTCTTT.

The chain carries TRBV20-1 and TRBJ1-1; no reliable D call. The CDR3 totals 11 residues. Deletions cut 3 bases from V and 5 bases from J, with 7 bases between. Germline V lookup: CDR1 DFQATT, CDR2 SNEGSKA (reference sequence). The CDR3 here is CSASFVTEAFF. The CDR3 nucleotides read TGCAGTGCTAGTTTCGTAACTGAAGCTTTCTTT.

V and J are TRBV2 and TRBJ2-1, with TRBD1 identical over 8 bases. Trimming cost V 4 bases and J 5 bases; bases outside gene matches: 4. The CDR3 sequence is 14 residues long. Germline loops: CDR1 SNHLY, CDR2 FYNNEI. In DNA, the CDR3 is TGTGCCAGCAGTGGTAGACAGGGGAACAATGAGCAGTTCTTC. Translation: CASSGRQGNNEQFF.

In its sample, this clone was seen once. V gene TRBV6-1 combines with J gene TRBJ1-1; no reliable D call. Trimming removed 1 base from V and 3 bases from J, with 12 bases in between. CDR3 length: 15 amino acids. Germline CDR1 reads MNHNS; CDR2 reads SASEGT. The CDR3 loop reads CASSEGTYTDTEAFF. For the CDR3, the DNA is TGTGCCAGCAGTGAAGGCACTTATACGGACACTGAAGCTTTCTTT.